A single sample is the source of the 8 T cell receptor beta chains below, sequenced in a study of graft-versus-host responses after intestinal transplantation (dated by TCRdb to the early 2020s). Library preparation employed the immunoSEQ multiplex PCR assay. TCRdb limited this immuneACCESS table to in-frame rearrangements with V and J called. A share of clones is missing; checked studies link under half to unresolved V genes, and the rest is unexplained. For this sample there are roughly 99,000 clones; about 84% appear just once. The ten largest make up around 1.4% of the sample. Sequences were derived from PBMCs, sampled 255 days after intestinal transplant. These receptors were obtained from a human patient who received an intestinal transplant, so some T cells may come from the graft donor.

This chain connects TRBV7-8 to TRBJ2-2; 7 bases are a match to TRBD2. The CDR3 has 15 amino acids. Losses at the gene ends were 5 bases for V and 2 bases for J; bases not matched to a gene: 5. Germline values: CDR1 SGHVS, CDR2 FQNEAQ. CDR3 DNA sequence: TGTGCCAGCAGCCTATGGGGGGGTAACACCGGGGAGCTGTTTTTT. This sequence encodes CASSLWGGNTGELFF.

The chain combines TRBV2 with TRBJ2-1, with D perhaps TRBD1 (5 bases). CDR3 length equals 11 residues. The V and J ends lost 7 bases and 9 bases respectively, with 10 bases between them. Germline CDR1 reads SNHLY; CDR2 reads FYNNEI. CDR3 protein: CASTPQGEQFF. In DNA form, the CDR3 reads TGTGCCAGCACCCCCCAGGGTGAGCAGTTCTTC.

This sequence joins TRBV13 and TRBJ2-6; D unresolved. Germline V gene sequence: CDR1 PRHDT, CDR2 FYEKMQ (reference sequence). The V end lost 5 bases, the J end lost 0 bases, and 23 bases lay between the germline ends. The CDR3 loop spans 20 amino acids. Here the CDR3 reads CASSARVTSPPSSGANVLTF. DNA of the CDR3: TGTGCCAGCAGCGCCCGGGTTACAAGTCCGCCCAGCTCTGGGGCCAACGTCCTGACTTTC. The variable domain in full, completed from reference TRBV13 and TRBJ2-6, reads AAGVIQSPRHLIKEKRETATLKCYPIPRHDTVYWYQQGPGQDPQFLISFYEKMQSDKGSIPDRFSAQQFSDYHSELNMSSLELGDSALYFCASSARVTSPPSSGANVLTFGAGSRLTVL.

The rearrangement links TRBV28 to TRBJ2-5; 10 bases line up with TRBD2. Trimming removed 8 bases from V and 6 bases from J; junction bases left unmatched: 9. The CDR3 runs 14 residues. CDR1 and CDR2 from the germline V gene are MDHEN and SYDVKM. The CDR3 spells CASFFSGGAQTQYF. The CDR3, as DNA: TGTGCCAGCTTTTTCAGCGGGGGGGCACAGACCCAGTACTTC.

The chain has TRBV7-3 and TRBJ2-3; D unclear. The V end was cut by 3 bases, the J end by 0 bases, with 4 bases between. CDR3 size: 13 residues. Germline assignment: CDR1 SGHTA and CDR2 FQGTGA. CDR3 loop: CASSFASTDTQYF. The CDR3 DNA reads as TGTGCCAGCAGCTTCGCTAGCACAGATACGCAGTATTTT.

The chain is built from TRBV19 and TRBJ1-5; 8 bases agree with TRBD1. This CDR3 is built from 14 residues. After removal of 3 bases from V and 7 bases from J, the junction contained 5 bases not matched to a gene. The germline gives CDR1 LNHDA, CDR2 SQIVND (reference sequence). The CDR3 DNA follows: TGTGCCAGTAGTATTCGGACAGGGCTGCAGCCCCAGCATTTT. Translating it yields CASSIRTGLQPQHF.

The V call is TRBV19, the J call TRBJ2-7, with 8 bases fitting TRBD1. Germline V CDR1 and CDR2: LNHDA, SQIVND (reference sequence). The trim removed 8 bases at V and 7 bases at J, leaving 4 bases unmatched. The CDR3 length is 11 residues. CDR3 sequence (DNA): TGTGCCAGTGGACAGGGAGGAGAGCAGTACTTC. Its translation: CASGQGGEQYF.

The chain recombines TRBV4-3 with TRBJ1-6; D might be TRBD1 (6 bases). In germline, CDR1 is LGHNA, CDR2 YSLEER. The V and J ends lost 1 base and 8 bases respectively, with 9 bases between them. This CDR3 comprises 14 residues. As DNA, the CDR3 is TGCGCCAGCAGCCAAGTGGGGGCAGATTCACCCCTCCACTTT. This gives the protein CASSQVGADSPLHF.